This is a list of T cell receptor beta chains from one sample in a study of T cell changes during pregnancy in multiple sclerosis. Assay used: immunoSEQ multiplex PCR; TCRdb lists only in-frame clones, some missing. The data contain about 28,000 clones, 85% to 90% of them seen just once; the ten biggest clones take up roughly 0.79%. Sequences were derived from CD4+ T cells from peripheral blood mononuclear cells, sampled in the second trimester of pregnancy. The origin of the receptors is a female donor with multiple sclerosis, enrolled in a pregnancy study. Both conserved end residues are part of each CDR3. A D gene is named only where the DNA matches it firmly. Only some rows state a clone size, as once, few, many or a class for expanded clones.

d_call	clone_size	j_call	v_call	cdr3_aa	cdr3_nt
NA	NA	TRBJ1-2	TRBV9	CASSVDSNYGYTF	TGTGCCAGCAGCGTGGACAGCAACTATGGCTACACCTTC
TRBD1	NA	TRBJ2-7	TRBV7-6	CASSRGQGGYEQYF	TGTGCCAGCAGCCGAGGACAGGGTGGCTACGAGCAGTACTTC
NA	NA	TRBJ1-5	TRBV9	CASSRAGQSDQPQHF	TGTGCCAGCAGCCGTGCGGGGCAGTCAGATCAGCCCCAGCATTTT
NA	few	TRBJ1-2	TRBV2	CASSVGSLYGYTF	TGTGCCAGCAGTGTGGGCAGCCTCTATGGCTACACCTTC
NA	NA	TRBJ2-5	TRBV25-1	CASSVRGETQYF	TGTGCCAGCAGTGTACGAGGAGAGACCCAGTACTTC
NA	NA	TRBJ1-1	TRBV30	CAWSQYRATEAFF	TGTGCCTGGAGCCAATACAGGGCCACTGAAGCTTTCTTT
TRBD1	NA	TRBJ1-1	TRBV5-1	CASSLRNTPGGQGFTEAFF	TGCGCCAGCAGCTTGCGCAACACCCCGGGGGGACAGGGGTTCACTGAAGCTTTCTTT
NA	NA	TRBJ1-3	TRBV6-5	CASSYSFRVGNTIYF	TGTGCCAGCAGTTACTCGTTTCGGGTGGGAAACACCATATATTTT
NA	NA	TRBJ1-4	TRBV6-5	CASSYSGEPEKLFF	TGTGCCAGCAGTTACTCAGGGGAACCTGAAAAACTGTTTTTT
NA	NA	TRBJ1-1	TRBV5-6	CASSLGATEAFF	TGTGCCAGCAGCTTGGGGGCGACTGAAGCTTTCTTT
TRBD1	NA	TRBJ1-3	TRBV6-6	CASTDRYSGNTIYF	TGTGCCAGCACGGACAGGTACTCTGGAAACACCATATATTTT
TRBD1	NA	TRBJ2-4	TRBV11-2	CASSLGDSLAKNIQYF	TGTGCCAGCAGCTTAGGGGACAGCCTAGCCAAAAACATTCAGTACTTC
TRBD2	NA	TRBJ2-3	TRBV7-3	CASSLTSGGATADTQYF	TGTGCCAGCAGCTTGACTAGCGGGGGGGCCACCGCAGATACGCAGTATTTT
NA	NA	TRBJ1-1	TRBV14	CASSQFRNTEAFF	TGTGCCAGCAGCCAATTTCGGAACACTGAAGCTTTCTTT
TRBD1	NA	TRBJ1-5	TRBV2	CASSGGTGVQPQHF	TGTGCCAGCAGTGGCGGGACAGGGGTTCAGCCCCAGCATTTT
TRBD1	NA	TRBJ2-2	TRBV19	CASARLRTGNTGELFF	TGTGCCAGTGCCCGTCTTCGGACAGGGAACACCGGGGAGCTGTTTTTT